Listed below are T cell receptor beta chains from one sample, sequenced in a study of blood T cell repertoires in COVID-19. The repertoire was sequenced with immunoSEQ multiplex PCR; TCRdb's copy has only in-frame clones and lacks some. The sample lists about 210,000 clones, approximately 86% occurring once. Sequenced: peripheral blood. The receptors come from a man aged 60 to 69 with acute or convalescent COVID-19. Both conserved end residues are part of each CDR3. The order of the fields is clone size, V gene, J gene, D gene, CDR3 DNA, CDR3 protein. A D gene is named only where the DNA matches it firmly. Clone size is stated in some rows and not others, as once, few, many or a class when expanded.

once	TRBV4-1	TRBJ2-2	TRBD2	TGCGCCAGCAGCCAAGATCCTGACAGCGGGGGCCCTAACACCGGGGAGCTGTTTTTT	CASSQDPDSGGPNTGELFF
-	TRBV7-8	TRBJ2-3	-	TGTGCCAGCAGCTTAGTTCAAACAGGGCAGGGGCAGTATTTT	CASSLVQTGQGQYF
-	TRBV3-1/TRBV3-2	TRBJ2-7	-	TGTGCCAGCAGCCCTCGAGAGTCGGGTCGTACCTACGAGCAGTACTTC	CASSPRESGRTYEQYF
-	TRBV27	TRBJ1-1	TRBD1	TGTGCCAGCAGTTTTTCCAGGACAGGGAAAGTGAACACTGAAGCTTTCTTT	CASSFSRTGKVNTEAFF
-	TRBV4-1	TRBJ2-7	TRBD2	TGCGCCAGCAGCCAAGAAAGGGGAGGGGGACTAGCTATGTACGAGCAGTACTTC	CASSQERGGGLAMYEQYF
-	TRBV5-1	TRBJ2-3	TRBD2	TGCGCCAGCAGCCCATTCGGCGGGGGGGGCACAGATACGCAGTATTTT	CASSPFGGGGTDTQYF
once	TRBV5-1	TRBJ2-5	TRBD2	TGCGCCAGCAGCTATCCAGCGGGGGGGACCCGCCAAGAGACCCAGTACTTC	CASSYPAGGTRQETQYF
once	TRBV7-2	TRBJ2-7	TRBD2	TGTGCCAGCAGCTTATCCGGCGGAACTAGCGGATACGAGCAGTACTTC	CASSLSGGTSGYEQYF
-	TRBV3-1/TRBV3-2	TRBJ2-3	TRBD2	TGTGCCAGCAGCCAAGGGACAGGTTGGGCTAGCGGGACCACTAGCACAGATACGCAGTATTTT	CASSQGTGWASGTTSTDTQYF
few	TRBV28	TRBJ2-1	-	TGTGCCAGCAGTTTGCCCCCGGGGAACAATGAGCAGTTCTTC	CASSLPPGNNEQFF
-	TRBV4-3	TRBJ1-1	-	TGCGCCAGCAGCCCTTCGGTTGCCGCGAACACTGAAGCTTTCTTT	CASSPSVAANTEAFF
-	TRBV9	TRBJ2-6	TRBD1	TGTGCCAGCAGCACCCACAGGGGCCGCAACTCTGGGGCCAACGTCCTGACTTTC	CASSTHRGRNSGANVLTF
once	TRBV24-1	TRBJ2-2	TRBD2	TGTGCCACCAGTGACCAGACTAGCGCCGGGGAGCTGTTTTTT	CATSDQTSAGELFF
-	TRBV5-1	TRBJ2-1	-	TGCGCCAGCAGCTTGTTGGGGGGTGAGCAGTTCTTC	CASSLLGGEQFF
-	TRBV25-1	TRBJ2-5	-	TGTGCCAGCAGTGAACGTCGGGGGATAGGGGAGACCCAGTACTTC	CASSERRGIGETQYF
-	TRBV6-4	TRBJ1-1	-	TGTGCCAGCAGTGAATTGGCAGCGCTCACTGAAGCTTTCTTT	CASSELAALTEAFF
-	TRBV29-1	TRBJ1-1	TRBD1	TGCAGCGCCAGGGACAGCAACACTGAAGCTTTCTTT	CSARDSNTEAFF
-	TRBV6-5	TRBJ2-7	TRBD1	TGTGCCAGCAGTAATACAGGGGGCGGCTACGAGCAGTACTTC	CASSNTGGGYEQYF
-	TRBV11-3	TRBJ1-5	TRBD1	TGTGCCAGCAGCTTAACAAAGGGACAGGTGTATAGCAATCAGCCCCAGCATTTT	CASSLTKGQVYSNQPQHF
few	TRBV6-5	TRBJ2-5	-	TGTGCCAGCAGGGCAAACCTAGCCTTAGAGACCCAGTACTTC	CASRANLALETQYF
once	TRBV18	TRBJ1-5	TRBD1	TGTGCCAGCTCCCTCCAGGGGGAACTTCAGCCCCAGCATTTT	CASSLQGELQPQHF
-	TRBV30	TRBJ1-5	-	TGTGCCTGGAGCGCCGGGGGGTTCAGCAATCAGCCCCAGCATTTT	CAWSAGGFSNQPQHF